This TCR beta chain is from a study of T cells in Graves' hyperthyroidism and ophthalmopathy. The CDR3 length is 13 residues. V was trimmed by 4 bases and J by 0 bases, leaving 6 bases between them. In this sample, this clonotype turned up many times. Amplification of TCR beta CDR3 regions used RNA as the template. Carried out on the TCR CDR3, a first-round RT-PCR used the HTBI primer set. TCRdb ran MiXCR on the multiplex PCR reads and lists one entry per CDR3 protein. The profile shows 700,000 or so distinct CDR3 sequences, roughly 17% of them singletons. This clonotype originated in a man aged 18 to 30 with Graves' hyperthyroidism. The chain couples TRBV12-3 or TRBV12-4 to TRBJ1-1; D ambiguous. The material sequenced was blood. CDR3 amino acids: CASSSTLNTEAFF. Written as DNA, the CDR3 is TGTGCCAGCAGTTCCACACTGAACACTGAAGCTTTCTTT.